Listed here are 21 T cell receptor beta chains from one sample, sequenced in a study of shared clonotypes between healthy human individuals. Sequenced by immunoSEQ multiplex PCR; TCRdb stores in-frame clones only, minus some. Among a few million clones listed, over 85% were seen once. Source material: naive CD4+ T cells sorted from blood. The subset here: CD45RA+ positively selected. The receptors stem from a man younger than 35 in good health.

The rearrangement links TRBV5-5 to TRBJ1-4; the match to TRBD1 covers 9 bases. The CDR3 is 14 residues long. Germline CDR1 is SGHKS and CDR2 is YYEKEE (reference sequence). The V segment lost 0 bases and the J segment 6 bases; nucleotides outside the gene matches: 0. The CDR3 loop is CASSLGTGDEKLFF. The CDR3 region has the DNA TGTGCCAGCAGCTTGGGGACAGGGGATGAAAAACTGTTTTTT.

The J gene is TRBJ2-1, the V gene TRBV6-6; 12 nucleotides match TRBD2. With 7 bases clipped from V and 6 bases from J, the junction kept 10 bases outside the gene matches. Germline-derived CDR1 and CDR2 are MNHNY and SVGAGI (reference sequence). CDR3 length: 16 amino acids. The CDR3 protein is CASINSLAGGSNEQFF. In DNA form, the CDR3 reads TGTGCCAGCATAAACTCACTAGCGGGAGGATCCAATGAGCAGTTCTTC.

This chain connects TRBV9 to TRBJ2-3, with a tentative D call TRBD2 (6 bases). The CDR3 has 16 amino acids. Germline CDR1 and CDR2: SGDLS and YYNGEE. V was pared by 0 bases and J by 2 bases, with 13 bases between. The CDR3 here is CASSVGGGAYTDTQYF. In DNA, the CDR3 is TGTGCCAGCAGCGTAGGTGGCGGGGCTTACACAGATACGCAGTATTTT.

The CDR3 nucleotides read TGTGCCAGCAGCTTAGATCCCGCGTCAGATACGCAGTATTTT. This sequence encodes CASSLDPASDTQYF. The chain has TRBV11-2 and TRBJ2-3; D is unclear. The CDR3 has 14 amino acids. Germline assignment: CDR1 SGHAT and CDR2 FQNNGV. Trimming shortened V by 0 bases and J by 4 bases, and 8 bases separated the two germline ends.

This chain joins TRBV30 and TRBJ1-6; D is uncertain. The V gene lost 0 bases and the J gene lost 4 bases, with 13 bases spanning the gap. Looked up from germline, CDR1 is GTSNPN and CDR2 is SVGIG (reference sequence). The CDR3 is made up of 16 amino acids. CDR3: CAWSVFSGLYNSPLHF. As DNA, the CDR3 is TGTGCCTGGAGTGTCTTCTCTGGGCTTTATAATTCACCCCTCCACTTT.

This clone came up a few times. This rearrangement joins TRBV5-1 to TRBJ1-6; D possibly corresponds to TRBD1 (5 bases). Germline V gene lookup returns CDR1 SGHRS and CDR2 YFSETQ. The germline V and J ends were trimmed by 0 bases and 10 bases, with 14 bases remaining between them. The CDR3 sequence is 15 residues long. The CDR3 nucleotides are TGCGCCAGCAGCTTGGGGGGCCTAGGTAGATCACCCCTCCACTTT. Translating gives CASSLGGLGRSPLHF.

Comments on this clone: Other nucleotide sequences from this sample produce the same CDR3. The CDR3 DNA reads TGTGCCAGCAGTTACTCCGGGACAGGGGGTAACGAGCAGTACTTC. This gives the protein CASSYSGTGGNEQYF. This rearrangement joins TRBV6-5 to TRBJ2-7, with TRBD1 matching 11 bases. V dropped 0 bases and J dropped 5; count of bases not matched to a gene: 3. This CDR3 is 15 amino acids long. Germline V gives CDR1 MNHEY, CDR2 SVGAGI.

This sequence joins TRBV4-3 and TRBJ2-3, with D unresolved. Germline CDR1 reads LGHNA; CDR2 reads YSLEER. V gave up 0 bases and J gave up 4 bases, with 5 bases separating them. The CDR3 spans 13 residues. DNA of the CDR3: TGCGCCAGCAGCCAAGAACGGCCAGATACGCAGTATTTT. Protein: CASSQERPDTQYF.

The V call is TRBV21-1, the J call TRBJ2-3; the table's D call TRBD2 went unverified against the DNA. TRBV21-1 is flagged as a pseudogene. The CDR3 loop spans 15 amino acids. Here the CDR3 reads CASSNPGLTTDTQYF. The CDR3, as DNA: TGTGCCAGCAGCAACCCGGGACTTACCACAGATACGCAGTATTTT.

This chain joins TRBV6-1 and TRBJ1-5; TRBD1 agrees at 7 bases. Germline lookup yields CDR1 MNHNS and CDR2 SASEGT. The CDR3 is made up of 15 amino acids. Unmatched junction bases numbered 9, after V lost 6 bases and J lost 4 bases. In DNA form, the CDR3 reads TGTGCCAGCAGCCCGACGACAGGGACTAATCAGCCCCAGCATTTT. It is translated as CASSPTTGTNQPQHF.

Notes on this clone: At one boundary the junction diverges from the germline segment, which might be a read error. The chain has TRBV2 and TRBJ2-2; 8 nucleotides agree with TRBD1. This CDR3 comprises 15 residues. Germline V CDR1 and CDR2: SNHLY, FYNNEI. The CDR3 region is CASREGTGNTGELFF. The CDR3 nucleotides read TGTGCCAGCAGGGAAGGGACAGGGAACACCGGGGAGCTGTTTTTT.

The chain has TRBV28 and TRBJ1-1, with a tentative D call TRBD1 (6 bases). Germline lookup yields CDR1 MDHEN and CDR2 SYDVKM. The V gene lost 4 bases and the J gene lost 0 bases, with 18 bases spanning the gap. CDR3 size: 17 residues. The CDR3 sequence: CASSSRVQGWVNTEAFF. CDR3 nucleotides: TGTGCCAGCAGTTCCCGGGTACAGGGATGGGTGAACACTGAAGCTTTCTTT.

The chain combines TRBV28 with TRBJ1-6, with 9 positions matching TRBD1. The J segment lost 10 bases and the V segment lost 3 bases, leaving 16 bases of the junction unmatched. Germline CDR1 and CDR2: MDHEN and SYDVKM. The CDR3 has 18 residues. CDR3 DNA sequence: TGTGCCAGCAGTTTTGGGGGGACAGGGCCTAGGGTTCGGTCACCCCTCCACTTT. It translates to CASSFGGTGPRVRSPLHF.

This chain uses TRBV7-8 with TRBJ2-2; the D is unclear. Germline CDR1 and CDR2: SGHVS and FQNEAQ. CDR3 length: 15 residues. V was pared by 6 bases and J by 0 bases, with 11 bases between. CDR3 region: CASSPRASNTGELFF. CDR3 DNA: TGTGCCAGCAGTCCCCGGGCCTCGAACACCGGGGAGCTGTTTTTT.

With respect to this clone: Other DNA sequences from this sample encode an identical CDR3 as well. J is TRBJ1-5 and V is TRBV19; D gene ambiguous. Trimming shortened V by 0 bases and J by 0 bases, and 6 bases separated the two germline ends. The CDR3 has 15 residues. Germline V gene data show CDR1 as LNHDA and CDR2 as SQIVND (reference sequence). CDR3 nucleotide sequence: TGTGCCAGTAGTATAGATGGGTCTAGCAATCAGCCCCAGCATTTT. Translation gives CASSIDGSSNQPQHF.

This clone was recorded only once. The rearrangement joins TRBV7-3 to TRBJ2-7, with a tentative D call TRBD2 (8 bases). V was pared by 0 bases and J by 4 bases, with 16 bases between. The CDR3 is made up of 16 amino acids. Germline V gene data show CDR1 as SGHTA and CDR2 as FQGTGA. The CDR3 loop reads CASSLTGRGREYEQYF. In nucleotides, the CDR3 is TGTGCCAGCAGCTTAACCGGGAGGGGGCGAGAGTACGAGCAGTACTTC.

Comments on this clone: This CDR3 is also generated by other DNA sequences in the sample. The chain carries TRBV5-1 and TRBJ1-5; 8 nucleotides align to TRBD1. This CDR3 has 14 residues. V dropped 5 bases and J dropped 7; count of bases not matched to a gene: 8. Germline V gene lookup returns CDR1 SGHRS and CDR2 YFSETQ. The CDR3 reads CASSSGQGGQPQHF. The CDR3 DNA sequence: TGCGCCAGCAGTTCAGGACAGGGAGGCCAGCCCCAGCATTTT.

The V call is TRBV5-1, the J call TRBJ2-1; 9 bases fit TRBD2. The trim removed 2 bases at V and 2 bases at J, leaving 5 bases unmatched. CDR1 and CDR2 from the germline V gene are SGHRS and YFSETQ. This CDR3 comprises 16 residues. CDR3 sequence (DNA): TGCGCCAGCAGCTTTTCTAGCGGGAAGGCCTACAATGAGCAGTTCTTC. Its protein product is CASSFSSGKAYNEQFF.

The chain is built from TRBV18 and TRBJ2-3, with TRBD1 identical over 7 bases. Looked up from germline, CDR1 is KGHSH and CDR2 is LQKENI. The V and J ends lost 4 bases and 6 bases, in that order; junction bases with no gene match: 4. The CDR3 totals 13 residues. In DNA form, the CDR3 reads TGTGCCAGCTCACAGACAGGGCCGGATACGCAGTATTTT. It specifies CASSQTGPDTQYF.

This clone has more than one count but fewer than ten. The same CDR3 can be traced to other DNA sequences in this sample. This chain links TRBV6-5 with TRBJ1-5; no reliable D call. Per the germline V gene, CDR1 is MNHEY and CDR2 is SVGAGI. The CDR3 totals 13 residues. V shed 4 bases and J shed 7 bases, with 11 bases lying between them. The CDR3 protein is CASSSRGGQPQHF. The DNA for the CDR3 is TGTGCCAGCAGTTCACGGGGTGGACAGCCCCAGCATTTT.

The J gene is TRBJ2-7, the V gene TRBV9, with 8 positions matching TRBD2. The CDR3 consists of 14 residues. V lost 3 bases, J lost 0 bases, and 2 bases stayed unmatched. Germline V CDR1 and CDR2: SGDLS, YYNGEE. CDR3 sequence: CASSDSGNSYEQYF. In nucleotides, the CDR3 is TGTGCCAGCAGCGATAGCGGGAACTCCTACGAGCAGTACTTC.